This T cell receptor beta chain was observed in a study of T cell repertoires in cytomegalovirus infection. General study findings and limits: HLA-C-restricted CMV-specific TCR beta clonotypes were dominant in the ex vivo response.

The CDR3 has 16 amino acids. Per the germline V gene, CDR1 is SGHTA and CDR2 is FQGNSA. The V segment lost 0 bases and the J segment 7 bases; nucleotides outside the gene matches: 1. One entry per CDR3 protein results from TCRdb running MiXCR on the reads. Of fewer than 650,000 distinct CDR3 sequences in the sample, about 39% were seen once. For this clonotype: Its matching antigen is unknown.

This specimen consisted of cultured PBMCs, obtained from culture after CMV antigen stimulation. V gene TRBV7-2 combines with J gene TRBJ2-1; 15 bases line up with TRBD2. This TCR was recovered from a human donor in good health (CMV status not recorded). Some clones in this sample may be carry-over from other donors' samples. For the CDR3, the DNA is TGTGCCAGCAGCTTAGCCGGGACTAGCGGGAGGAATGAGCAGTTCTTC. Amino acids: CASSLAGTSGRNEQFF.